One sample yielded the 32 T cell receptor beta chains listed below, sequenced in a study of T cell repertoires in cytomegalovirus infection (dated by TCRdb to the late 2010s). Their antigens are not known. The treatment or condition label corresponds to: in vitro stimulation with specific CMV peptide epitopes to enrich CMV-specific T cells. The listed sequencing device is Illumina HiSeq 1500. TCRdb's own reprocessing of the public reads used fastp at Q25 and MiXCR and kept productive beta chains. Rows with one shared CDR3 protein collapse into an entry with the most common genes and DNA. The sample table shows hundreds of thousands of distinct CDR3 sequences, and 30% to 35% are seen once. The leading ten clones occupy roughly 12% of the sample. The starting material was cultured CD8+ T cells from PBMCs, obtained from culture after CMV antigen stimulation. These TCRs come from a human donor in good health (CMV status not recorded). Some clones in this sample may be carry-over from other donors' samples.

A note on this clonotype: The missing conserved phenylalanine or tryptophan at the end of this CDR3 makes a read error likely. J is TRBJ1-1 and V is TRBV7-2, with D uncertain. This CDR3 contains 15 residues. CDR1 is SGHTA and CDR2 is FQGNSA in the germline V gene. V gave up 5 bases and J gave up 3 bases, with 16 bases separating them. This CDR3 reads CASSPTMGGHTEAFS. In nucleotides, the CDR3 is TGTGCCAGCAGCCCCACAATGGGCGGTCACACTGAAGCTTTCTCT.

This chain links TRBV27 with TRBJ1-2, with a weak D call TRBD1 (6 bases). This CDR3 is 16 amino acids long. CDR1 and CDR2 from the germline V gene are MNHEY and SMNVEV (reference sequence). V gave up 6 bases and J gave up 4 bases, with 21 bases separating them. The CDR3 protein is CASRGVAVGGVYGYTF. The CDR3 bases are TGTGCCAGCAGGGGAGTTGCTGTGGGGGGCGTCTATGGCTACACCTTC.

J is TRBJ2-7 and V is TRBV10-3; 8 nucleotides align to TRBD1. The CDR3 loop spans 11 amino acids. With V trimmed by 10 bases and J by 3 bases, 2 bases remained unmatched. Per the germline V gene, CDR1 is ENHRY and CDR2 is SYGVKD. CDR3 in DNA: TGTGCCACCGGACAGGGCTACGAGCAGTACGTC. This codes for CATGQGYEQYV.

This clonotype has a count of ten or more. The V call is TRBV7-2, the J call TRBJ2-1, with 9 bases that match TRBD2. The CDR3 loop spans 15 amino acids. The germline V gene has CDR1 SGHTA and CDR2 FQGNSA. Trimming at V came to 3 bases and at J to 6 bases, leaving 6 bases not matched to a gene. The CDR3 coding sequence is TGTGCCAGCAGCTTTAGCGGGGGAACCACCAATGAGCAGTTCTTC. Translating it yields CASSFSGGTTNEQFF.

This clonotype was seen just once. The chain joins TRBV25-1 to TRBJ2-1; D might be TRBD2 (6 bases). Looked up from germline, CDR1 is MGHDK and CDR2 is SYGVNS. CDR3 length: 14 residues. Trimming pared 2 bases from V and 7 bases from J, leaving 12 bases between. The DNA for the CDR3 is TGTGCCAGCAGTGAACAGTTGGGGAGGAATGAGCAGTTCTTC. Its translation: CASSEQLGRNEQFF.

This clonotype was detected only a few times. The chain carries TRBV28 and TRBJ1-1, with 7 bases fitting TRBD1. CDR3 length equals 17 residues. CDR1 and CDR2 from the germline V gene are MDHEN and SYDVKM. V dropped 4 bases and J dropped 6; count of bases not matched to a gene: 17. The CDR3 spells CASSSRQGTGWWAEAFF. The CDR3 nucleotides read TGTGCCAGCAGTTCCCGACAGGGAACAGGATGGTGGGCTGAAGCTTTCTTT.

This clonotype was observed many times. The chain joins TRBV7-6 to TRBJ1-5, with D hard to call. The CDR3 totals 15 residues. Trimming shortened V by 1 base and J by 4 bases, and 11 bases separated the two germline ends. In germline, CDR1 is SGHVS, CDR2 FNYEAQ. For the CDR3, the DNA is TGTGCCAGCAGCTTAGTAGCCTGGGGAAATCAGCCCCAGCATTTT. Its protein is CASSLVAWGNQPQHF.

The chain joins TRBV27 to TRBJ1-6; no firm D call. The V end was cut by 3 bases, the J end by 6 bases, with 12 bases between. The CDR3 sequence is 15 residues long. In germline, CDR1 is MNHEY, CDR2 SMNVEV (reference sequence). The CDR3 DNA follows: TGTGCCAGCAGTTTTTGGGCTTCTGGTAATTCACCCCTCCACTTT. It is translated as CASSFWASGNSPLHF.

The rearrangement links TRBV7-3 to TRBJ1-5, with no clear D. The V end lost 4 bases, the J end lost 6 bases, and 13 bases lay between the germline ends. The CDR3 contains 14 residues. Per the germline V gene, CDR1 is SGHTA and CDR2 is FQGTGA. The CDR3: CASSSGQAAQPQHF. CDR3 sequence (DNA): TGTGCCAGCAGCTCCGGCCAGGCAGCTCAGCCCCAGCATTTT.

This clonotype turned up a few times. The V and J genes are TRBV6-5 and TRBJ2-5, with a possible D match to TRBD1 (6 bases). Germline V gene data show CDR1 as MNHEY and CDR2 as SVGAGI. Trimming pared 0 bases from V and 5 bases from J, leaving 13 bases between. This CDR3 spans 15 amino acids. CDR3 loop: CASSYSWQGRETQYF. For the CDR3, the DNA is TGTGCCAGCAGTTACTCGTGGCAGGGGCGGGAGACCCAGTACTTC.

Details on this clonotype: A read error may explain this, as a much larger clone is one base away. J is TRBJ2-2 and V is TRBV7-9; 9 positions match TRBD1. In germline, CDR1 is SEHNR, CDR2 FQNEAQ (reference sequence). J was trimmed by 5 bases and V by 3 bases; bases with no gene match: 10. The CDR3 length is 17 residues. The CDR3 here is CASSFFLGQGWTGELFF. As DNA, the CDR3 is TGTGCCAGCAGCTTTTTCCTCGGACAGGGGTGGACCGGGGAGCTGTTTTTT.

The rearrangement uses TRBV7-9 and TRBJ2-6; D remains ambiguous. CDR1 and CDR2 (germline): SEHNR, FQNEAQ (reference sequence). Between the trimmed V and J ends, which lost 1 base and 1 base, there was a span of 5 bases. The CDR3 runs 15 residues. This chain's CDR3 is CASSLVQSGANVLTF. Here the CDR3 DNA reads TGTGCCAGCAGCTTAGTACAGTCTGGGGCCAACGTCCTGACTTTC. Full variable domain (outside the CDR3, taken from reference TRBV7-9 and TRBJ2-6): DTGVSQNPRHKITKRGQNVTFRCDPISEHNRLYWYRQTLGQGPEFLTYFQNEAQLEKSRLLSDRFSAERPKGSFSTLEIQRTEQGDSAMYLCASSLVQSGANVLTFGAGSRLTVL.

The rearrangement joins TRBV7-6 to TRBJ2-7; 15 bases agree with TRBD2. The junction had 9 bases not matched to a gene; V was cut back by 3 bases and J by 3 bases. The CDR3 extends over 18 amino acids. The germline CDR1 and CDR2 sequences are SGHVS and FNYEAQ. CDR3 DNA: TGTGCCAGCAGCTTCGAACTTGGGACTAGCGGGGGGTACTACGAGCAGTACTTC. As protein: CASSFELGTSGGYYEQYF.

This clonotype was seen repeatedly, ten times or more. The chain employs TRBV6-2 or TRBV6-3 and TRBJ2-1; TRBD2 matches at 9 bases. The CDR3 is 16 amino acids. J lost 6 bases, V lost 2 bases, and 8 bases had no gene match. Per the germline V gene, CDR1 is MNHEY and CDR2 is SVGEGT. The CDR3 bases are TGTGCCAGCAGTTACGGCGGGGGGGCTCTAGGCAATGAGCAGTTCTTC. Translated: CASSYGGGALGNEQFF.

The rearrangement uses TRBV6-1 and TRBJ2-7, with 9 positions matching TRBD1. V was pared by 10 bases and J by 5 bases, with 9 bases of the junction left unmatched. Germline CDR1 and CDR2: MNHNS and SASEGT. CDR3 size: 13 residues. This CDR3 reads CATTGTGLNEQYF. For the CDR3, the DNA is TGTGCCACTACCGGGACAGGGTTGAACGAGCAGTACTTC.

This clonotype was counted between two and nine times. The chain couples TRBV10-3 to TRBJ2-7, with TRBD1 identical over 10 bases. V trimming: 8 bases; J trimming: 5 bases; junction bases outside the gene matches: 21. Germline loops: CDR1 ENHRY, CDR2 SYGVKD. This CDR3 comprises 18 residues. DNA of the CDR3: TGTGCCATCCCTGAGCTGGGACAGGGGACTCCTCCTCCCCACGAGCAGTACTTC. This codes for CAIPELGQGTPPPHEQYF.

This rearrangement joins TRBV3-1 to TRBJ2-2; TRBD2 is a possible D gene (6 bases). Trimming left V 4 bases short and J 5 bases short, with 8 bases between. CDR1 is LGHDT, CDR2 YNNKEL, per germline (reference sequence). The CDR3 runs 13 residues. The CDR3, as DNA: TGTGCCAGCAGCCCTCTAGCGACCGGGGAGCTGTTTTTT. Translation: CASSPLATGELFF.

This rearrangement joins TRBV7-6 to TRBJ2-7; TRBD1 aligns across 9 bases. V shed 5 bases and J 3 bases; nucleotides not matched to a gene: 11. Germline assignment: CDR1 SGHVS and CDR2 FNYEAQ. The CDR3 is 16 residues long. CDR3: CASSPNSGTGYYEQYF. CDR3 in DNA: TGTGCCAGCAGCCCCAACTCCGGGACAGGGTACTACGAGCAGTACTTC.

A few counts support this clonotype. The CDR3 here is CASSLGTGVSNEQFF. For the CDR3, the DNA is TGTGCCAGCAGCTTAGGGACAGGGGTCTCAAATGAGCAGTTCTTC. The chain employs TRBV7-9 and TRBJ2-1, with 9 positions matching TRBD1. Germline V gene data show CDR1 as SEHNR and CDR2 as FQNEAQ (reference sequence). The CDR3 sequence is 15 residues long. J lost 7 bases, V lost 1 base, and 5 bases had no gene match. Together with reference TRBV7-9 and TRBJ2-1, the CDR3 gives the full variable domain: DTGVSQNPRHKITKRGQNVTFRCDPISEHNRLYWYRQTLGQGPEFLTYFQNEAQLEKSRLLSDRFSAERPKGSFSTLEIQRTEQGDSAMYLCASSLGTGVSNEQFFGPGTRLTVL.

The rearrangement links TRBV24-1 to TRBJ2-1; no clear D. V was clipped by 2 bases and J by 3 bases, with 16 bases between them. This CDR3 has 17 amino acids. CDR1 is KGHDR, CDR2 SFDVKD, per germline. CDR3 protein: CATSDSLWKERYNEQFF. In nucleotides, the CDR3 is TGTGCCACCAGTGATTCCCTCTGGAAGGAGCGCTACAATGAGCAGTTCTTC.

This clonotype was seen a few times. This rearrangement joins TRBV10-3 to TRBJ1-4, with 8 bases that match TRBD1. J was trimmed by 3 bases and V by 2 bases; bases with no gene match: 5. Germline V gives CDR1 ENHRY, CDR2 SYGVKD. The CDR3 spans 16 residues. The CDR3, as DNA: TGTGCCATCAGTGAGATAACAGGGGGATCTAATGAAAAACTGTTTTTT. Protein: CAISEITGGSNEKLFF.

The gene calls are TRBV6-1 and TRBJ1-2; D is perhaps TRBD1 (5 bases). The germline CDR1 and CDR2 sequences are MNHNS and SASEGT. CDR3 size: 13 residues. Trimming shortened V by 6 bases and J by 8 bases, and 16 bases separated the two germline ends. DNA for the CDR3: TGTGCCAGCAGGTCCGGGGAGGGGTTAGGCTACACCTTC. This encodes CASRSGEGLGYTF.

V and J are TRBV7-3 and TRBJ1-1; no definite D call. Between the trimmed V and J ends, which lost 7 bases and 0 bases, there was a span of 9 bases. From germline, CDR1 is SGHTA and CDR2 FQGTGA. The CDR3 length is 13 residues. The CDR3 DNA is TGTGCCAGCATGTTAGCGTTGAACACTGAAGCTTTCTTT. Its protein is CASMLALNTEAFF.

This clonotype was observed at least ten times. This chain connects TRBV7-6 to TRBJ2-3; 11 positions agree with TRBD2. The trim removed 4 bases at V and 1 base at J, leaving 7 bases unmatched. This CDR3 comprises 17 residues. Germline V lookup: CDR1 SGHVS, CDR2 FNYEAQ. The CDR3 here is CASSSPPLAGGTDTQYF. The CDR3 region has the DNA TGTGCCAGCAGCTCTCCTCCACTAGCGGGGGGCACAGATACGCAGTATTTT.

This clonotype was seen a few times. J is TRBJ1-2 and V is TRBV12-3 or TRBV12-4, with 10 bases that match TRBD1. This CDR3 region has 15 residues. Germline trimming cut 2 bases from V and 7 bases from J; bases unmatched to any gene: 7. CDR3 bases: TGTGCCAGCAGTTTACTGGCGACAGGGGGCTTTGGCTACACCTTC. Translated, it gives CASSLLATGGFGYTF.

The chain uses TRBV6-2 or TRBV6-3 and TRBJ2-1; D possibly corresponds to TRBD1 (6 bases). V lost 2 bases to trimming and J lost 3 bases, with 20 bases between them. The CDR3 contains 18 residues. The germline V gene encodes CDR1 MNHEY and CDR2 SVGEGT. The CDR3 DNA follows: TGTGCCAGCAGTTACCCTTCCTCACCGGGACACAACTACAATGAGCAGTTCTTC. It is translated as CASSYPSSPGHNYNEQFF.

The sample holds a few counts of this clonotype. This may stem from a read error, because a much larger clone lies one nucleotide away. The chain combines TRBV27 with TRBJ1-2; a weak D match, TRBD1 (5 bases). Looked up from germline, CDR1 is MNHEY and CDR2 is SMNVEV (reference sequence). The CDR3 extends over 13 amino acids. Trimming cost V 6 bases and J 2 bases, with 10 bases left between them. For the CDR3, the DNA is TGTGCCAGCAGCGCCGGGGGGAACTATGGCTACACCTTC. Its translation is CASSAGGNYGYTF.

This clonotype was detected only a few times. The chain links TRBV5-6 to TRBJ2-1; 8 bases fit TRBD1. V lost 5 bases, J lost 0 bases, and 4 bases stayed unmatched. CDR1 and CDR2 (germline): SGHDT, YYEEEE. CDR3 length: 15 residues. This chain's CDR3 is CASRQGVRSYNEQFF. CDR3 in DNA: TGTGCCAGCAGACAGGGGGTCCGCTCCTACAATGAGCAGTTCTTC. The full variable domain, rest sourced from reference TRBV5-6 and TRBJ2-1, is DAGVTQSPTHLIKTRGQQVTLRCSPKSGHDTVSWYQQALGQGPQFIFQYYEEEERQRGNFPDRFSGHQFPNYSSELNVNALLLGDSALYLCASRQGVRSYNEQFFGPGTRLTVL.

This clonotype was picked up a small number of times. CDR3 loop: CASSPIVGQGVYNEQFF. The CDR3 DNA follows: TGTGCCAGCAGTCCCATCGTGGGACAGGGCGTATACAATGAGCAGTTCTTC. V and J are TRBV28 and TRBJ2-1; TRBD1 aligns across 9 bases. V was pared by 5 bases and J by 4 bases, with 12 bases of the junction left unmatched. The germline gives CDR1 MDHEN, CDR2 SYDVKM. This CDR3 spans 17 amino acids.

In its sample, this clonotype was seen a few times. The V call is TRBV7-8, the J call TRBJ2-7; 9 bases are shared with TRBD1. The germline gives CDR1 SGHVS, CDR2 FQNEAQ. This CDR3 is built from 15 residues. The J segment lost 5 bases and the V segment lost 5 bases, leaving 10 bases of the junction unmatched. The CDR3 region has the DNA TGTGCCAGCAGCCTCCTCGGACAGGGGAAAGACGAGCAGTACGTC. Translated, it gives CASSLLGQGKDEQYV.

This clonotype was seen at least ten times. The chain combines TRBV7-6 with TRBJ2-7; D gene uncertain. Between the trimmed V and J ends, which lost 0 bases and 4 bases, there was a span of 19 bases. This CDR3 comprises 17 residues. Looked up from germline, CDR1 is SGHVS and CDR2 is FNYEAQ. DNA for the CDR3: TGTGCCAGCAGCTTAGCGATAGAGGAAATAAAGTCTTACGAGCAGTACGTC. Protein sequence: CASSLAIEEIKSYEQYV.

A few counts support this clonotype. The rearrangement joins TRBV12-3 or TRBV12-4 to TRBJ2-5; D is uncertain. The CDR3 is 14 amino acids. Trimming removed 7 bases at V and 2 bases at J, with 14 bases between. For the CDR3, the DNA is TGTGCCAGCAAAGTTGAGGATCCGCAAGAGACCCAGTACTTC. Encoded protein: CASKVEDPQETQYF.